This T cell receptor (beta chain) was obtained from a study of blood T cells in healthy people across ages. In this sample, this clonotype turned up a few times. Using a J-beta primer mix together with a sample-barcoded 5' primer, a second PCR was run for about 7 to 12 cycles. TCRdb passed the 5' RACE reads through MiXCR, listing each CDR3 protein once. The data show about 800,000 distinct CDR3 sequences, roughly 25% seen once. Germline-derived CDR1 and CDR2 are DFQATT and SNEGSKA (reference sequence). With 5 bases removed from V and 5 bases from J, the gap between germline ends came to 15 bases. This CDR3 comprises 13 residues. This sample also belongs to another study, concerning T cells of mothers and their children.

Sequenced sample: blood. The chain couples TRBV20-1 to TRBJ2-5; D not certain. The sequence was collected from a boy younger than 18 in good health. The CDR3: CSAAETLTETQYF. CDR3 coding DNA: TGCAGTGCTGCAGAAACCCTTACCGAGACCCAGTACTTC.